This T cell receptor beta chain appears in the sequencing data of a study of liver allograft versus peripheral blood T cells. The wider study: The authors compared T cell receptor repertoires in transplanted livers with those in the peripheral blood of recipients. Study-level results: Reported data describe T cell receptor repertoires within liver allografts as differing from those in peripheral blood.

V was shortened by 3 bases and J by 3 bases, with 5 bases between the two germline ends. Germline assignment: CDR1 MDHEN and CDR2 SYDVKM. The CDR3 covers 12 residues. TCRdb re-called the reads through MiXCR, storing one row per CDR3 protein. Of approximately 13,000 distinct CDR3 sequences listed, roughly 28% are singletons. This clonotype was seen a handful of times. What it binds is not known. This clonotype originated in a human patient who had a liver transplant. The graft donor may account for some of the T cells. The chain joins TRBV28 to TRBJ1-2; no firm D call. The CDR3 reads CASSFRDYGYTF. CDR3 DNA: TGTGCCAGCAGTTTCCGGGACTATGGCTACACCTTC.